This TCR beta chain was recovered during a study of cytomegalovirus exposure and HLA in healthy donors. Findings and limits, study-wide: TCR beta V- and J-gene trimming was later associated with a missense DCLRE1C variant. Among donors in an Asian-associated ancestry cluster, a later analysis reportedly found fewer N-insertions than the roughly 700-donor mean. In a later analysis, CMV-associated beta chains were mostly HLA-associated, it appeared. The authors later found TCR association rates varying by HLA locus, with DRB1 most and HLA-C fewest.

Amplification used 60 Vbeta primers and 13 Jbeta primers. Profiled with immunoSEQ multiplex PCR; TCRdb holds only in-frame clones, not every one. The sample contains over 85,000 clones, over 60% of which appear only once. Details on this clone: What it binds is unknown.

This receptor was obtained from a woman in her sixties or seventies in good health and CMV-seropositive. Source material: PBMCs.

This chain's CDR3 is CASSAPAWGTGWNTEAFF. The CDR3 DNA sequence: TGTGCCAGCAGCGCCCCTGCGTGGGGGACAGGGTGGAACACTGAAGCTTTCTTT. The chain recombines TRBV9 with TRBJ1-1; 9 positions match TRBD1. The CDR3 is 18 residues long. Germline V gene data show CDR1 as SGDLS and CDR2 as YYNGEE. V dropped 3 bases and J dropped 1; count of bases not matched to a gene: 13.